The 13 T cell receptor beta chains presented below share a single source sample, sequenced in a study of identical twins. TCRdb called the 5' RACE reads again in MiXCR, with one record for every CDR3 protein. The table has 420,000 or so distinct CDR3 sequences, roughly 18% seen once. The sequenced material came from naive T cells sorted from blood. All receptors derive from a man aged 45-65 years in good health.

The V and J genes are TRBV20-1 and TRBJ2-1; D perhaps matches TRBD2 (6 bases). This CDR3 has 19 residues. Germline CDR1 is DFQATT and CDR2 is SNEGSKA (reference sequence). The V and J ends lost 2 bases and 4 bases respectively, with 27 bases between them. CDR3 nucleotides: TGCAGTGCTAGAAACCAACCAAAACGGGACTCCTCAGAGTACAATGAGCAGTTCTTC. Amino acid sequence: CSARNQPKRDSSEYNEQFF.

A few counts support this clonotype. The chain couples TRBV5-1 to TRBJ2-7; the D call may be TRBD1 or TRBD2 (5 bases each). V lost 1 base and J lost 0, with 11 bases in between. This CDR3 has 15 amino acids. CDR1 is SGHRS, CDR2 YFSETQ, per germline. CDR3 residues: CASSLMGEYSYEQYF. CDR3 coding DNA: TGCGCCAGCAGCTTGATGGGGGAATACTCCTACGAGCAGTACTTC.

This clonotype was seen at least ten times. The chain links TRBV7-2 to TRBJ2-3; D might be TRBD1 (6 bases). This CDR3 is built from 16 residues. Looked up from germline, CDR1 is SGHTA and CDR2 is FQGNSA. With 5 bases removed from V and 3 bases from J, the gap between germline ends came to 18 bases. DNA of the CDR3: TGTGCCAGCAGCCGGCGGGCCAGGGGAAATACAGATACGCAGTATTTT. As protein: CASSRRARGNTDTQYF.

This clonotype was recorded a few times. The chain carries TRBV20-1 and TRBJ2-1; D gene ambiguous. V gave up 3 bases and J gave up 0 bases, with 12 bases separating them. The germline gives CDR1 DFQATT, CDR2 SNEGSKA (reference sequence). The CDR3 length is 15 residues. CDR3 in amino acids: CSASFQQRSYNEQFF. In DNA, the CDR3 is TGCAGTGCTAGCTTCCAGCAGCGCTCCTACAATGAGCAGTTCTTC.

The sample holds a few counts of this clonotype. The J gene is TRBJ2-1, the V gene TRBV2, with 10 bases that match TRBD2. CDR3 length equals 14 residues. With V trimmed by 9 bases and J by 4 bases, 6 bases remained unmatched. Per germline, CDR1 SNHLY and CDR2 FYNNEI. Here the CDR3 reads CARQISGGYNEQFF. As DNA, the CDR3 is TGTGCCAGACAAATTAGCGGGGGGTACAATGAGCAGTTCTTC.

Many counts were recorded for this clonotype. The chain combines TRBV5-1 with TRBJ1-5; D is unclear. V was shortened by 0 bases and J by 7 bases, with 8 bases between the two germline ends. Germline assignment: CDR1 SGHRS and CDR2 YFSETQ. This CDR3 is built from 13 residues. The CDR3 spells CASSLEVGQPQHF. For the CDR3, the DNA is TGCGCCAGCAGCTTGGAGGTGGGCCAGCCCCAGCATTTT.

J is TRBJ2-5 and V is TRBV20-1; D uncertain. The CDR3 has 14 amino acids. The germline V gene has CDR1 DFQATT and CDR2 SNEGSKA (reference sequence). V was cut by 2 bases and J by 3 bases, with 13 bases left in between. This CDR3 is CSARRTSGEETQYF. The CDR3 nucleotides are TGCAGTGCTAGACGTACCTCGGGCGAAGAGACCCAGTACTTC.

As to this clonotype: A much larger clone is a single base away; this may be a read error. The rearrangement joins TRBV28 to TRBJ1-1; D is uncertain. Germline V lookup: CDR1 MDHEN, CDR2 SYDVKM. The CDR3 totals 14 residues. The CDR3 region has the DNA TGTACCAGCAGTTTTGGGTCAGCCAGCCAGGCGACTTTCTTT. Translation gives CTSSFGSASQATFF. Full variable domain (rest looked up from reference TRBV28 and TRBJ1-1): DVKVTQSSRYLVKRTGEKVFLECVQDMDHENMFWYRQDPGLGLRLIYFSYDVKMKEKGDIPEGYSVSREKKERFSLILESASTNQTSMYLCTSSFGSASQATFFGQGTRLTVV.

This clonotype was detected only a few times. V is TRBV18 and J is TRBJ1-6; D unclear. There are 14 residues in the CDR3. Per the germline V gene, CDR1 is KGHSH and CDR2 is LQKENI. The V gene lost 4 bases and the J gene lost 8 bases, with 12 bases spanning the gap. This chain's CDR3 is CASSLTGGYSPLHF. The CDR3, as DNA: TGTGCCAGCTCACTGACGGGAGGATATTCACCCCTCCACTTT.

This clonotype was detected many times. The CDR3 DNA reads as TGCAGTGCGTCGGACAGGGGGCCGGACACTGAAGCTTTCTTT. Amino acid sequence: CSASDRGPDTEAFF. The chain has TRBV20-1 and TRBJ1-1; 11 bases align to TRBD1. Germline lookup yields CDR1 DFQATT and CDR2 SNEGSKA (reference sequence). The CDR3 loop spans 14 amino acids. Trimming removed 6 bases from V and 3 bases from J; junction bases left unmatched: 6.

This clonotype turned up a few times. The J gene is TRBJ1-5, the V gene TRBV15, with a weak D call TRBD1 (5 bases). This CDR3 contains 18 residues. Germline CDR1 is LNHNV and CDR2 is YYDKDF (reference sequence). V was pared by 0 bases and J by 0 bases, with 15 bases between. Here the CDR3 reads CATSREYRLIYSNQPQHF. The CDR3, as DNA: TGTGCCACCAGCAGAGAGTACAGGTTAATCTATAGCAATCAGCCCCAGCATTTT.

This clonotype was found a few times. The chain carries TRBV12-3 or TRBV12-4 and TRBJ1-5, with D maybe TRBD1 (5 bases). The CDR3 spans 14 residues. The germline V and J ends were trimmed by 8 bases and 1 base, with 12 bases remaining between them. For the CDR3, the DNA is TGTGCCAGCGGACATACGACGAGCAATCAGCCCCAGCATTTT. Translation: CASGHTTSNQPQHF.

This clonotype was seen many times. In DNA form, the CDR3 reads TGTGCCAGCAGCTTGGTGGCTAGCGGGACCCCATACAATGAGCAGTTCTTC. Translation gives CASSLVASGTPYNEQFF. This chain connects TRBV7-7 to TRBJ2-1; TRBD2 matches at 9 bases. Trimming cost V 3 bases and J 4 bases; bases outside gene matches: 10. The CDR3 has 17 amino acids. Germline V lookup: CDR1 SSHAT, CDR2 FNYEAQ (reference sequence).